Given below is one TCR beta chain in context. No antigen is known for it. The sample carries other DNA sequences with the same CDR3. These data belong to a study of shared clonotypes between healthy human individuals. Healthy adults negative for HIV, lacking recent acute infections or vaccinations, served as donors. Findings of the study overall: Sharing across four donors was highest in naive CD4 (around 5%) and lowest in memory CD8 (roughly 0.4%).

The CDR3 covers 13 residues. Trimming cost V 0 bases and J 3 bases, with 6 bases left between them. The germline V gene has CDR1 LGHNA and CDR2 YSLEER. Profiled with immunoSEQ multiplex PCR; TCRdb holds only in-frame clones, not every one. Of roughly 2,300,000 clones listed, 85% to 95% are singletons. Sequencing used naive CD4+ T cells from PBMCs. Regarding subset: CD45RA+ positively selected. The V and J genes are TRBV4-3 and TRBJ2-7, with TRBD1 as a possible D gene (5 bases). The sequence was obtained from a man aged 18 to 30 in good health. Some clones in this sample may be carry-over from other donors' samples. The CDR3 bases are TGCGCCAGCAGCCAAGAGCAGGGCTACGAGCAGTACTTC. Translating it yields CASSQEQGYEQYF.